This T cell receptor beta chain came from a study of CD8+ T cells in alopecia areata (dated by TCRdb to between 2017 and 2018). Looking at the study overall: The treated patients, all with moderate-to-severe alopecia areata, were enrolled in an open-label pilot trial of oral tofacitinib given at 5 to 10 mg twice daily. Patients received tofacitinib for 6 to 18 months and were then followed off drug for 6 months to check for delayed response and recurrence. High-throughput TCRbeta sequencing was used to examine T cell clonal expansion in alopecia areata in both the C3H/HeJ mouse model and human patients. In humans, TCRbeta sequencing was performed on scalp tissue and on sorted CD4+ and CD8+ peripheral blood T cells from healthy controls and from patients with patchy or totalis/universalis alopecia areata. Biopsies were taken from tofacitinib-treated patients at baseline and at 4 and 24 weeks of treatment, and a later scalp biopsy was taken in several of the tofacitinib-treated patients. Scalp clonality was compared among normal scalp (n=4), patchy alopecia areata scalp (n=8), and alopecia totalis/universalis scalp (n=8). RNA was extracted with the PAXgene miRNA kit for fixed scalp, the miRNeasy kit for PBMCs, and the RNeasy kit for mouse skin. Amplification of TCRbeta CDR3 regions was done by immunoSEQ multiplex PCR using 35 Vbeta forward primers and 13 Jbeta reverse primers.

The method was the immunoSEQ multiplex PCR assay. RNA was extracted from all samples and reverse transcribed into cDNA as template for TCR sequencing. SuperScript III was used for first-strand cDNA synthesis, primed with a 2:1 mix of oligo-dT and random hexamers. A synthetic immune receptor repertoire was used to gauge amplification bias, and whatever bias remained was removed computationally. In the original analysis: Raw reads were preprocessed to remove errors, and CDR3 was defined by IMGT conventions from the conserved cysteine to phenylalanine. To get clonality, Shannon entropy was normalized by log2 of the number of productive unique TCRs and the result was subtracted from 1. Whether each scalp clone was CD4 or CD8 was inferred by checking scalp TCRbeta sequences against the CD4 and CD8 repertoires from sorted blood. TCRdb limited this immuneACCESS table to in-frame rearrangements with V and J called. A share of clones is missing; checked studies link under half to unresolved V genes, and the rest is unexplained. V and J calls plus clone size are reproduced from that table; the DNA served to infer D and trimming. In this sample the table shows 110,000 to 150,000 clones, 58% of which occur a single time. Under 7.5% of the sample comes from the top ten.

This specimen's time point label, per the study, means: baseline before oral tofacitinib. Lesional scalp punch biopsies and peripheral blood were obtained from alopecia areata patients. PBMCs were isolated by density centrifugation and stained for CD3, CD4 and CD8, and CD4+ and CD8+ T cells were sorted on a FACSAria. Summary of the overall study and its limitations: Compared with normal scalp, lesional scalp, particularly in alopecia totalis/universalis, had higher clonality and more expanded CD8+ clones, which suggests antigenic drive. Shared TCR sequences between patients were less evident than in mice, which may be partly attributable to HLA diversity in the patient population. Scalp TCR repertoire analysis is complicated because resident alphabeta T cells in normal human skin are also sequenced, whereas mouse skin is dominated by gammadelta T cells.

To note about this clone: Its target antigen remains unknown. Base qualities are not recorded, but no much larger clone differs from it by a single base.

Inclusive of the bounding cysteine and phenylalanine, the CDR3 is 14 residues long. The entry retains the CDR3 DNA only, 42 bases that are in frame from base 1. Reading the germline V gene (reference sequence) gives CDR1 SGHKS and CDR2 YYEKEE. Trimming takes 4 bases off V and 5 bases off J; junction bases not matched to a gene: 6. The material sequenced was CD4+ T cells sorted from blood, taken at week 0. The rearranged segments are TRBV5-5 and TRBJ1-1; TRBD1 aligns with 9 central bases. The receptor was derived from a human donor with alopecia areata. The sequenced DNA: TGTGCCAGCAGCCCTCGGACAGGGGAAACTGAAGCTTTCTTT. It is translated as CASSPRTGETEAFF.